These 21 T cell receptor beta chains were sequenced from one sample in a study of identical twins. TCRdb independently ran MiXCR on the 5' RACE reads; one entry per CDR3 protein. The sample lists some 200,000 distinct CDR3 sequences; 6.5% to 8.5% were seen once. This same sample was also part of a study on yellow fever vaccine responses in identical twins.

The sequencing input was memory (CD45RO+) T cells sorted from blood. The receptor source for this set is a woman between 18 and 29 years old in good health.

This clonotype was counted many times. The chain uses TRBV11-1 and TRBJ2-1; 12 nucleotides align to TRBD2. With 3 bases clipped from V and 1 base from J, the junction kept 13 bases outside the gene matches. In germline, CDR1 is SGHAT, CDR2 FQDESV (reference sequence). The CDR3 runs 20 residues. CDR3 in DNA: TGTGCCAGCAGCTTCAGGATGGGCAGGGGGACTAGCGGGTCCTACAATGAGCAGTTCTTC. Protein: CASSFRMGRGTSGSYNEQFF.

This clonotype was seen many times. The rearrangement joins TRBV7-2 to TRBJ2-1; TRBD1 aligns across 9 bases. This CDR3 is 14 amino acids long. J lost 6 bases, V lost 5 bases, and 5 bases had no gene match. CDR1 SGHTA and CDR2 FQGNSA come from the germline V gene. This CDR3 is CASSPTTGGNEQFF. The CDR3 DNA is TGTGCCAGCAGCCCAACGACAGGGGGCAATGAGCAGTTCTTC.

The chain links TRBV7-9 to TRBJ2-4; 9 positions agree with TRBD1. The CDR3 length is 16 residues. Per the germline V gene, CDR1 is SEHNR and CDR2 is FQNEAQ (reference sequence). The V segment lost 1 base and the J segment 6 bases; nucleotides outside the gene matches: 7. DNA for the CDR3: TGTGCCAGCAGCTTAGATCGGGGACAGGGAAGAAACATTCAGTACTTC. Translating it yields CASSLDRGQGRNIQYF.

V usage is TRBV10-3 and J usage is TRBJ2-5; D is uncertain. In germline, CDR1 is ENHRY, CDR2 SYGVKD. V dropped 2 bases and J dropped 3 bases, with 10 bases sitting between them. The CDR3 spans 14 residues. CDR3 sequence reads: CAISEIGEEETQYF. The CDR3 DNA follows: TGTGCCATCAGTGAGATTGGAGAAGAAGAGACCCAGTACTTC.

The J gene is TRBJ2-7, the V gene TRBV20-1, with D perhaps TRBD1 or TRBD2 (5 bases each). V was trimmed by 8 bases and J by 6 bases, leaving 20 bases between them. The CDR3 is 13 amino acids. Germline V gene sequence: CDR1 DFQATT, CDR2 SNEGSKA (reference sequence). The DNA of the CDR3 is TGCAGTCCCCTGGGTCGGGGCTCTCGCGAGCAGTACTTC. Translated: CSPLGRGSREQYF.

This clonotype was seen at least ten times. The J gene is TRBJ1-1, the V gene TRBV20-1; no clear D gene. The germline V and J ends were trimmed by 2 bases and 4 bases, with 14 bases remaining between them. Germline values: CDR1 DFQATT, CDR2 SNEGSKA (reference sequence). The CDR3 length is 14 residues. The chain's CDR3 is CSARPPRGSTEAFF. CDR3 coding DNA: TGCAGTGCTAGACCCCCCCGGGGTTCCACTGAAGCTTTCTTT.

This clonotype was observed a handful of times. This chain uses TRBV16 with TRBJ1-5, with D uncertain. Germline lookup yields CDR1 KGHSY and CDR2 FQNENV. Trimming took 2 bases from V and 5 from J, leaving 4 bases between them. This CDR3 is built from 12 residues. Written as DNA, the CDR3 is TGTGCCAGCAGCCAAGACTATCAGCCCCAGCATTTT. Translation gives CASSQDYQPQHF.

There are a few counts of this clonotype. The chain is built from TRBV28 and TRBJ2-6; D is tentatively TRBD1 or TRBD2 (6 bases each). Germline V gives CDR1 MDHEN, CDR2 SYDVKM. The CDR3 covers 13 residues. This chain's CDR3 is CACGGPGANVLTF. The CDR3 DNA sequence: TGTGCATGTGGGGGGCCTGGGGCCAACGTCCTGACTTTC.

The V call is TRBV9, the J call TRBJ2-7; D tentatively reads TRBD1 or TRBD2 (5 bases each). CDR1 and CDR2 from the germline V gene are SGDLS and YYNGEE. Trimming pared 0 bases from V and 3 bases from J, leaving 13 bases between. This CDR3 comprises 15 residues. The DNA for the CDR3 is TGTGCCAGCAGCGTAGATTCGTGGGGGAGCTACGAGCAGTACTTC. Translated: CASSVDSWGSYEQYF.

This clonotype was seen only a few times. The chain has TRBV6-5 and TRBJ1-6, with a weak D call TRBD1 (5 bases). The CDR3 has 16 residues. Germline loops: CDR1 MNHEY, CDR2 SVGAGI. Trimming took 6 bases from V and 6 from J, leaving 18 bases between them. For the CDR3, the DNA is TGTGCCAGCAGCTTAGGCGGGGACGGCCTTAATTCACCCCTCCACTTT. Protein sequence: CASSLGGDGLNSPLHF.

V is TRBV7-2 and J is TRBJ2-2; D is unclear. Per the germline V gene, CDR1 is SGHTA and CDR2 is FQGNSA. The CDR3 has 13 amino acids. V shed 1 base and J shed 7 bases, with 7 bases lying between them. In DNA, the CDR3 is TGTGCCAGCAGCTTAGTAGTGGTCGGGGAGCTGTTTTTT. Protein sequence: CASSLVVVGELFF.

The V gene is TRBV6-4, the J gene TRBJ2-1, with 9 bases matching TRBD2. CDR3 length: 15 amino acids. J gave up 8 bases and V 4 bases, and 9 bases lay outside the gene matches. CDR1 and CDR2 (germline): MRHNA, SNTAGT. CDR3 coding DNA: TGTGCCAGCAGTGTAACTAGCGGGTCAGGGGATGAGCAGTTCTTC. Its translation: CASSVTSGSGDEQFF.

This clonotype was seen at least ten times. The genes are TRBV3-1 and TRBJ2-1, with unresolved D. The CDR3 spans 12 residues. Germline V gene data show CDR1 as LGHDT and CDR2 as YNNKEL (reference sequence). Trimming stripped 0 bases from V and 8 bases from J, with 5 bases between. For the CDR3, the DNA is TGTGCCAGCAGCCAAGAATTGTATGAGCAGTTCTTC. It is translated as CASSQELYEQFF.

The genes are TRBV19 and TRBJ2-3; D gene ambiguous. V dropped 1 base and J dropped 0 bases, with 5 bases sitting between them. The V gene's germline CDR1 is LNHDA and CDR2 SQIVND (reference sequence). This CDR3 contains 14 residues. CDR3 protein: CASSIATSTDTQYF. The CDR3 DNA sequence: TGTGCCAGTAGTATAGCTACGAGCACAGATACGCAGTATTTT. Full variable domain (outside the CDR3, taken from reference TRBV19 and TRBJ2-3): DGGITQSPKYLFRKEGQNVTLSCEQNLNHDAMYWYRQDPGQGLRLIYYSQIVNDFQKGDIAEGYSVSREKKESFPLTVTSAQKNPTAFYLCASSIATSTDTQYFGPGTRLTVL.

This clonotype came up many times. The chain employs TRBV24-1 and TRBJ2-5; TRBD1 matches 8 bases. This CDR3 spans 14 amino acids. CDR1 is KGHDR and CDR2 is SFDVKD in the germline V gene. V shed 4 bases and J 5 bases; nucleotides not matched to a gene: 5. CDR3 amino acids: CATSDGQGRETQYF. The CDR3 DNA is TGTGCCACCAGTGACGGACAGGGCCGCGAGACCCAGTACTTC.

This clonotype has only a few counts. The chain carries TRBV3-1 and TRBJ2-5; 7 positions agree with TRBD2. CDR3 length: 16 residues. The V gene's germline CDR1 is LGHDT and CDR2 YNNKEL (reference sequence). Germline trimming cut 4 bases from V and 0 bases from J; bases unmatched to any gene: 8. CDR3 region: CASSPVLLANQETQYF. The CDR3 DNA follows: TGTGCCAGCAGCCCGGTCCTACTAGCGAACCAAGAGACCCAGTACTTC.

This clonotype was observed many times. The chain uses TRBV7-2 and TRBJ2-1; D gene uncertain. The CDR3 extends over 14 amino acids. The germline CDR1 and CDR2 sequences are SGHTA and FQGNSA. V lost 3 bases to trimming and J lost 10 bases, with 16 bases between them. The CDR3 region is CASSFKVLAGEQFF. CDR3 in DNA: TGTGCCAGCAGCTTTAAAGTCCTGGCCGGGGAGCAGTTCTTC.

This clonotype was seen more than once but under ten times. The chain couples TRBV6-5 to TRBJ2-3; 8 nucleotides align to TRBD2. The V segment lost 0 bases and the J segment 6 bases; nucleotides outside the gene matches: 11. The germline gives CDR1 MNHEY, CDR2 SVGAGI. CDR3 length: 17 residues. The CDR3 protein is CASSYSRAGAYKDTQYF. The CDR3 coding sequence is TGTGCCAGCAGTTACTCGAGAGCGGGGGCTTACAAGGATACGCAGTATTTT.

The chain carries TRBV6-5 and TRBJ2-1, with 8 positions matching TRBD1. Looked up from germline, CDR1 is MNHEY and CDR2 is SVGAGI. Trimming cost V 5 bases and J 2 bases; bases outside gene matches: 8. This CDR3 contains 16 residues. As DNA, the CDR3 is TGTGCCAGCAGTAACTACAGGGGGGCTGCCTACAATGAGCAGTTCTTC. Translation: CASSNYRGAAYNEQFF.

This clonotype was detected many times. The V and J genes are TRBV29-1 and TRBJ2-5; 7 positions agree with TRBD1. The CDR3 is made up of 16 amino acids. Germline trimming cut 0 bases from V and 1 base from J; bases unmatched to any gene: 8. Germline CDR1 SQVTM, CDR2 ANQGSEA. The CDR3 coding sequence is TGCAGCGTTGAAGATATCACAGACAGGGTCCAAGAGACCCAGTACTTC. Its translation is CSVEDITDRVQETQYF. The variable domain in full, completed from reference TRBV29-1 and TRBJ2-5, reads SAVISQKPSRDICQRGTSLTIQCQVDSQVTMMFWYRQQPGQSLTLIATANQGSEATYESGFVIDKFPISRPNLTFSTLTVSNMSPEDSSIYLCSVEDITDRVQETQYFGPGTRLLVL.

The chain carries TRBV7-2 and TRBJ1-1, with D uncertain. Trimming removed 1 base from V and 4 bases from J, with 7 bases in between. Germline V gives CDR1 SGHTA, CDR2 FQGNSA. CDR3 length equals 13 residues. CDR3: CASSLGGFTEAFF. CDR3 nucleotides: TGTGCCAGCAGCTTAGGAGGGTTCACTGAAGCTTTCTTT.